The text below deals with one T cell receptor (beta chain). This specimen belongs to a study of CD8 T cells in Susac syndrome. Trimming took 7 bases from V and 7 from J; bases not matched to a gene: 8. Germline assignment: CDR1 SQVTM and CDR2 ANQGSEA. The CDR3 totals 14 residues. Reverse transcription of about 0.45 to 1 ug RNA used random hexamers. By means of immunoSEQ multiplex PCR, TCR beta CDR3 spanning 54 Vbeta and 13 Jbeta underwent amplification. Each CDR3 protein gets one entry after TCRdb re-called the immunoSEQ multiplex PCR reads with MiXCR. The profile shows roughly 150,000 distinct CDR3 sequences, about 95% of them singletons.

The sequenced material came from CD8+ T cells from PBMCs. The genes are TRBV29-1 and TRBJ1-4, with 11 bases that match TRBD1. This receptor was obtained from a human donor with multiple sclerosis. In DNA form, the CDR3 reads TGCAGCGGCGGACAGGGGGCCATGTCTGAAAAACTGTTTTTT. Translating it yields CSGGQGAMSEKLFF.